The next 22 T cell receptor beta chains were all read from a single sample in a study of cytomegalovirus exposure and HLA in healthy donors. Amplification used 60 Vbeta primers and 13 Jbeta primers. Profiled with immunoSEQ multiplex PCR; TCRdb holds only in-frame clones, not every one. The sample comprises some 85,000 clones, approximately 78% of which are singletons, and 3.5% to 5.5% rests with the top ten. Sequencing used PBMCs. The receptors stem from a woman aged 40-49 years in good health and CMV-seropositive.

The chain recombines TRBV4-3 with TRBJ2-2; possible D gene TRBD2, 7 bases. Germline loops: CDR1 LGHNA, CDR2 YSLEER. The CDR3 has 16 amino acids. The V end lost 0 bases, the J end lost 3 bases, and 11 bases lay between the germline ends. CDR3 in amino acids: CASSQDLGGHTGELFF. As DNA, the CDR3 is TGCGCCAGCAGCCAAGACTTGGGGGGGCACACCGGGGAGCTGTTTTTT.

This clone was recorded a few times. The CDR3 sequence is CASSLRRGGDTQYF. The CDR3 DNA sequence: TGTGCCAGCAGTCTACGACGAGGCGGGGATACGCAGTATTTT. The rearrangement joins TRBV25-1 to TRBJ2-3, with D tentatively TRBD2 (5 bases). Trimming took off 5 bases at V and 6 bases at J, with 15 bases between the two ends. The CDR3 is 14 residues long. Per germline, CDR1 MGHDK and CDR2 SYGVNS.

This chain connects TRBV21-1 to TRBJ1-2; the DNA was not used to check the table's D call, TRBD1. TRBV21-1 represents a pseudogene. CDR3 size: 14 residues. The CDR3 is CASSKEDRTYGYTF. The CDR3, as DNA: TGTGCCAGCAGCAAAGAGGACAGGACTTATGGCTACACCTTC.

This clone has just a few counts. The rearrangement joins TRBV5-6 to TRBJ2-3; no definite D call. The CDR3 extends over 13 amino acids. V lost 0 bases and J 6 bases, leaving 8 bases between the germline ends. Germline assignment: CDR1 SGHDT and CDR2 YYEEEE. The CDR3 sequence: CASSLADSDTQYF. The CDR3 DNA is TGTGCCAGCAGCTTGGCAGATTCCGATACGCAGTATTTT.

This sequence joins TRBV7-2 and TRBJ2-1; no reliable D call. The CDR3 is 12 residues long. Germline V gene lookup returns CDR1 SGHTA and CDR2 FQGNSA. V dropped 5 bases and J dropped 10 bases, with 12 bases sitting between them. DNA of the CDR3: TGTGCCAGCAGCCCGCCTGGAGCGGAGCAGTTCTTC. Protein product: CASSPPGAEQFF.

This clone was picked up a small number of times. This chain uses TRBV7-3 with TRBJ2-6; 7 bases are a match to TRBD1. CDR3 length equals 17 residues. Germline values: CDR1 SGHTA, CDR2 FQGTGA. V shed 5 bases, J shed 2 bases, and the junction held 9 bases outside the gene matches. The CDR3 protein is CASSPPTGITGANVLTF. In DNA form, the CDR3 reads TGTGCCAGCAGCCCACCGACAGGGATCACTGGGGCCAACGTCCTGACTTTC.

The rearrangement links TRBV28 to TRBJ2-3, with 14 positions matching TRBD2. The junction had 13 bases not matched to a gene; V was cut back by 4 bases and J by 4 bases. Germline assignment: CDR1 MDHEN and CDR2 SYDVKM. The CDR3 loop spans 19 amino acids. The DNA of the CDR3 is TGTGCCAGCAGTTACCTCGCCGGGACTAGCGGGAGTGGGGCAGATACGCAGTATTTT. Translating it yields CASSYLAGTSGSGADTQYF.

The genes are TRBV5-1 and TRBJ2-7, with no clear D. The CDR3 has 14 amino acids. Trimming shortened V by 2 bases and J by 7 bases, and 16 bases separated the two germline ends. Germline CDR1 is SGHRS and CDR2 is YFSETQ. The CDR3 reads CASSFSTPTLEQYF. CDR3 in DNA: TGCGCCAGCAGCTTTTCGACCCCGACTCTGGAGCAGTACTTC. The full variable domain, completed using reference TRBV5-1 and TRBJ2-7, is KAGVTQTPRYLIKTRGQQVTLSCSPISGHRSVSWYQQTPGQGLQFLFEYFSETQRNKGNFPGRFSGRQFSNSRSEMNVSTLELGDSALYLCASSFSTPTLEQYFGPGTRLTVT.

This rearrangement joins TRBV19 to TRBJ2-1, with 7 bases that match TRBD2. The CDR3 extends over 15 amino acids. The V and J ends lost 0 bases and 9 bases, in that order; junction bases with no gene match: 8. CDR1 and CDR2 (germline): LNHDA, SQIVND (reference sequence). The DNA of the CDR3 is TGTGCCAGTAGTATAGATCCCGGGCTAGCGGTTGAGCAGTTCTTC. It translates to CASSIDPGLAVEQFF.

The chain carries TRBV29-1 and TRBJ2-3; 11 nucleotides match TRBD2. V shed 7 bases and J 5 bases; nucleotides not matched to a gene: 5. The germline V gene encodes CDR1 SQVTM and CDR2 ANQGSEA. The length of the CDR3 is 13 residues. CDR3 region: CSGLAGWVDTQYF. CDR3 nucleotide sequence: TGCAGCGGACTAGCGGGATGGGTAGATACGCAGTATTTT.

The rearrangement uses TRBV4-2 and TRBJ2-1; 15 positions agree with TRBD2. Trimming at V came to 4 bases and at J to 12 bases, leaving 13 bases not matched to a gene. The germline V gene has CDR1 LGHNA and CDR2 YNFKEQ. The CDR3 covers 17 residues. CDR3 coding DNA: TGTGCCAGCAGCCCCCCTGGGACTAGCGGGGGGCTAGTCGGGCAGTTCTTC. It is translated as CASSPPGTSGGLVGQFF.

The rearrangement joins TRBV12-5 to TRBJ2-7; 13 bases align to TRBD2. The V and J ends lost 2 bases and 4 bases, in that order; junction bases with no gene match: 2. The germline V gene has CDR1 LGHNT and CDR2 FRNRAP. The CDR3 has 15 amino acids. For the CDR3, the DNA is TGTGCTAGTGGTTTGTTACTAGCGGGAGGGTACGAGCAGTACTTC. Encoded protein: CASGLLLAGGYEQYF.

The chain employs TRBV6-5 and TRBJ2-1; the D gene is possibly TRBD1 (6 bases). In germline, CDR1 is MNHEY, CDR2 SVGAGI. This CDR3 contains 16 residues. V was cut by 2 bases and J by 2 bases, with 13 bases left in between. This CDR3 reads CASSYQTGVPYNEQFF. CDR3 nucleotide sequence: TGTGCCAGCAGTTACCAGACAGGCGTCCCCTACAATGAGCAGTTCTTC.

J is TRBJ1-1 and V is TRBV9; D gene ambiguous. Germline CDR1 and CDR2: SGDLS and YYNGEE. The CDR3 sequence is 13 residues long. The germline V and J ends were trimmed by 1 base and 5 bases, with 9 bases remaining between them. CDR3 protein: CASSVTVLTEAFF. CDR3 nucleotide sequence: TGTGCCAGCAGCGTAACGGTCTTAACTGAAGCTTTCTTT.

As DNA, the CDR3 is TGTGCCAGCAGCCCGGAGACGGGGGGCTACGAGCAGTACTTC. This sequence encodes CASSPETGGYEQYF. The genes are TRBV11-1 and TRBJ2-7, with 7 bases that match TRBD2. The V and J ends lost 5 bases and 3 bases, in that order; junction bases with no gene match: 7. CDR1 and CDR2 from the germline V gene are SGHAT and FQDESV (reference sequence). The CDR3 extends over 14 amino acids.

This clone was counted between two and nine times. The CDR3 spells CASSQVRGRREQFF. In nucleotides, the CDR3 is TGCGCCAGCAGCCAAGTAAGGGGGCGCAGAGAGCAGTTCTTC. The J gene is TRBJ2-1, the V gene TRBV4-1, with 7 nucleotides matching TRBD1. This CDR3 has 14 amino acids. CDR1 and CDR2 from the germline V gene are MGHRA and YSYEKL. Trimming at V came to 1 base and at J to 10 bases, leaving 7 bases not matched to a gene.

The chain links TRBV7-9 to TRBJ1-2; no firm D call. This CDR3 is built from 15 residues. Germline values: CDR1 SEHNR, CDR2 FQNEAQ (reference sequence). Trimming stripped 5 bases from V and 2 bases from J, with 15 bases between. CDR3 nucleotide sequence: TGTGCCAGCAGCCCCCCAGGAATGGAAAACTATGGCTACACCTTC. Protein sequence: CASSPPGMENYGYTF.

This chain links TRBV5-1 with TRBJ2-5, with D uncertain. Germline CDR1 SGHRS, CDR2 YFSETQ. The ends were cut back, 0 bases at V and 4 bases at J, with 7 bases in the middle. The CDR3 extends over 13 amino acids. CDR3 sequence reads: CASSLGGVETQYF. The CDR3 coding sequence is TGCGCCAGCAGCTTGGGAGGCGTAGAGACCCAGTACTTC. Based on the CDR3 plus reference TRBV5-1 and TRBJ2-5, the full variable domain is KAGVTQTPRYLIKTRGQQVTLSCSPISGHRSVSWYQQTPGQGLQFLFEYFSETQRNKGNFPGRFSGRQFSNSRSEMNVSTLELGDSALYLCASSLGGVETQYFGPGTRLLVL.

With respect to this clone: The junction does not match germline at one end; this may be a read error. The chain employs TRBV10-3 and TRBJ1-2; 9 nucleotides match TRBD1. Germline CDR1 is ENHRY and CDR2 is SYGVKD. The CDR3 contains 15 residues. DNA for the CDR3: TGTGCCATCAGTGAGTCTGAACAGGGGGCCTATGGTTACACCTTC. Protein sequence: CAISESEQGAYGYTF.

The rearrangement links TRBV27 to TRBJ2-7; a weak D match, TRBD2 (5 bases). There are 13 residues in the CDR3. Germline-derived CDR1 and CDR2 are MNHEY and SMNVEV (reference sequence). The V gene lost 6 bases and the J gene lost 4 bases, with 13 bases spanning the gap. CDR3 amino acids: CASSPGSKYEQYF. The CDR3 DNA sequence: TGTGCCAGCAGCCCGGGGTCCAAGTACGAGCAGTACTTC.

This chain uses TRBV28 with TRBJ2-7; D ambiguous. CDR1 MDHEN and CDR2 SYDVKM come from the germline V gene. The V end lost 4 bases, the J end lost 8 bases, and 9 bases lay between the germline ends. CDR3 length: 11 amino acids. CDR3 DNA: TGTGCCAGCAGTTCGTCTACGAAGCAGTACTTC. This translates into CASSSSTKQYF.

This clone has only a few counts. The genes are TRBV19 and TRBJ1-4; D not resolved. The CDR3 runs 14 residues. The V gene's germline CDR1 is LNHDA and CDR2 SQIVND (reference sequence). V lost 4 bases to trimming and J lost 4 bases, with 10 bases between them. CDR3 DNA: TGTGCCAGTAGTACTAGACCGAGTAATGAAAAACTGTTTTTT. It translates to CASSTRPSNEKLFF.